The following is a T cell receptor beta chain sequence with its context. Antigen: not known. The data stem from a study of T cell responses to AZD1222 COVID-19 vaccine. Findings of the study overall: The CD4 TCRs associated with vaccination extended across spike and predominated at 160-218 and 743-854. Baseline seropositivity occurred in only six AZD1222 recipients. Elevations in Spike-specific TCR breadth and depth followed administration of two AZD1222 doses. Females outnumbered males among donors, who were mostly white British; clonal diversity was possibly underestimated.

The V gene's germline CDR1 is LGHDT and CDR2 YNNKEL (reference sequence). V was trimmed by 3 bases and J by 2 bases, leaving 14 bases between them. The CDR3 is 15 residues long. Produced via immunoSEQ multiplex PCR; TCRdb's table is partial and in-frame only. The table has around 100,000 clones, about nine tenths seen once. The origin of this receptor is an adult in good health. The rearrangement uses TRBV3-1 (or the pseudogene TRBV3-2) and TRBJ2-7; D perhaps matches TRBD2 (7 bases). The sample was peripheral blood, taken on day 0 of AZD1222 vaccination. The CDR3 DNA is TGTGCCAGCAGCCAGAGCGCGGGGGACACCTACGAGCAGTACTTC. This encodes CASSQSAGDTYEQYF.